The source of this T cell receptor (beta chain) is a study of Graves' ophthalmopathy and Graves' hyperthyroidism. This clonotype was recorded many times. Its target is unknown. RNA transcripts were the template, and TCR beta CDR3 regions were amplified from them. Second-round multiplex PCR came after a first-round RT-PCR that employed HTBI primers. Each CDR3 protein gets one entry after TCRdb re-called the multiplex PCR reads with MiXCR. This table has approximately 410,000 distinct CDR3 sequences, 15% to 19% appearing once. The CDR3 has 14 residues. Germline V gene lookup returns CDR1 SEHNR and CDR2 FQNEAQ (reference sequence). V shed 5 bases and J shed 1 base, with 11 bases lying between them. Diagnosis used clinical symptoms, serum thyroxine, TRAb, thyroid ultrasound and orbital computed tomography. Fresh peripheral blood, roughly 9.4 ml, was the PBMC source. General study results and limits: With 70.59% sensitivity and about 74% specificity, the model predicted ophthalmopathy progression.

This receptor was taken from a woman aged 18-30 years with stable Graves' hyperthyroidism. The chain uses TRBV7-9 and TRBJ1-1, with D unclear. Material for sequencing was peripheral blood. For the CDR3, the DNA is TGTGCCAGCAGCCAGGTCTGGGGGAACACTGAAGCTTTCTTT. As protein: CASSQVWGNTEAFF.